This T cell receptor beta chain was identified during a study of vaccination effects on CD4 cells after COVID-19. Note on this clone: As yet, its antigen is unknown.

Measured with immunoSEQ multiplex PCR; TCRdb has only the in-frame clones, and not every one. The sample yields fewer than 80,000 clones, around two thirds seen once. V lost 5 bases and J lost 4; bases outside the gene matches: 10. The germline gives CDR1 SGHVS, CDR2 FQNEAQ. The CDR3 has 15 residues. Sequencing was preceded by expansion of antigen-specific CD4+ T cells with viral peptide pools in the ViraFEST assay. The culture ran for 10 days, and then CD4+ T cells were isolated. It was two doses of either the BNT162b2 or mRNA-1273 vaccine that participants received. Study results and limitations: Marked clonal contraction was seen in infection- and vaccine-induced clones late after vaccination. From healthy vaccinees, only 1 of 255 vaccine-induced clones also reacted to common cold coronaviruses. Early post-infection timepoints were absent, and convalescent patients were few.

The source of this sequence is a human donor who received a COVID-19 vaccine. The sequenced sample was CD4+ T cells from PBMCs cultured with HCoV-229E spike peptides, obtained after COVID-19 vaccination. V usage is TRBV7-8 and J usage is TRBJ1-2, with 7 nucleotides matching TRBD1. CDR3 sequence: CASSDPARDSYGYTF. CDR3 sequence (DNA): TGTGCCAGCAGCGACCCGGCTCGGGACAGCTATGGCTACACCTTC.